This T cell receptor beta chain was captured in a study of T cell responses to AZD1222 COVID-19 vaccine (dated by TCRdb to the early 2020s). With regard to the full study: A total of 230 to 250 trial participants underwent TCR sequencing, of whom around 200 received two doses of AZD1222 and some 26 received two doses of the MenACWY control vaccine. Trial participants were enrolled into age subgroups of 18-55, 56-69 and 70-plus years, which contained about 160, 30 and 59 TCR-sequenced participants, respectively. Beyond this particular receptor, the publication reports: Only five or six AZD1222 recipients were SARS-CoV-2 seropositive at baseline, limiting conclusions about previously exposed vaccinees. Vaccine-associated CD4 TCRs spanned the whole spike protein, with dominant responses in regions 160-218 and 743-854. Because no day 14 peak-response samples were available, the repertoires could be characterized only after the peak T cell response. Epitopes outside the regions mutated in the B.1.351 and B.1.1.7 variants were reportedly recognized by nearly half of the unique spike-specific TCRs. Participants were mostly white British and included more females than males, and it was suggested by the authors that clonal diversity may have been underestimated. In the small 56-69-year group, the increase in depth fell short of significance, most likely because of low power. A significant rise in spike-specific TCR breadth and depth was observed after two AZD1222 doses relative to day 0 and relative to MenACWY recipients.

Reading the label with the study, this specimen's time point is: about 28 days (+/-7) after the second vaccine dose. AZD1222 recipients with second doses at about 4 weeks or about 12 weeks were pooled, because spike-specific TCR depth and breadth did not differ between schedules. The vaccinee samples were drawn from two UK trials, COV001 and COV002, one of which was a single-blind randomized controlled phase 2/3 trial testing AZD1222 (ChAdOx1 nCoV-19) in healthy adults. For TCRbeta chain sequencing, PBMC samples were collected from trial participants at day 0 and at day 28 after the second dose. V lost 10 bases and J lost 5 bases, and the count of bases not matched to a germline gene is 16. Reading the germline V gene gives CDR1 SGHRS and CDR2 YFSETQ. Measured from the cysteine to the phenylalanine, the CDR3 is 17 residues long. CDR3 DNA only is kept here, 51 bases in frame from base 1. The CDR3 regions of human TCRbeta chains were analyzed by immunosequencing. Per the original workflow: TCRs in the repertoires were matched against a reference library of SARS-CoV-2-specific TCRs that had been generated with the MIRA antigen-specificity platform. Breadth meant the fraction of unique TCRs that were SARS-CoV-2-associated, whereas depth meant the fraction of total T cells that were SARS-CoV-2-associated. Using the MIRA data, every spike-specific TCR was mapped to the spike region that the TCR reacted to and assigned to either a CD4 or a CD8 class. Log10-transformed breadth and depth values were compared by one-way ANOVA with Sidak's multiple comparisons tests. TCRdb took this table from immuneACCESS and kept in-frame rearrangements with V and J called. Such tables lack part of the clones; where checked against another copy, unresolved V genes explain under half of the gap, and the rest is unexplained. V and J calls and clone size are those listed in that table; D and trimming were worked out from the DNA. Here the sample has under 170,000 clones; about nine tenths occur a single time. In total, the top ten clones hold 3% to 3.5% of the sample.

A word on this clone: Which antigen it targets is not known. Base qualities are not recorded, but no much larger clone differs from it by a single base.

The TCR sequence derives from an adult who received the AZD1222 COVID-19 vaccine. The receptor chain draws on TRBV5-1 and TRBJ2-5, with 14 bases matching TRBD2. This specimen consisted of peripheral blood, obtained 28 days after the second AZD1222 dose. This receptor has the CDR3 CASSTGTSGRAEETQYF. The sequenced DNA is TGCGCCTCTTCGACGGGGACTAGCGGGAGAGCGGAGGAGACCCAGTACTTC.